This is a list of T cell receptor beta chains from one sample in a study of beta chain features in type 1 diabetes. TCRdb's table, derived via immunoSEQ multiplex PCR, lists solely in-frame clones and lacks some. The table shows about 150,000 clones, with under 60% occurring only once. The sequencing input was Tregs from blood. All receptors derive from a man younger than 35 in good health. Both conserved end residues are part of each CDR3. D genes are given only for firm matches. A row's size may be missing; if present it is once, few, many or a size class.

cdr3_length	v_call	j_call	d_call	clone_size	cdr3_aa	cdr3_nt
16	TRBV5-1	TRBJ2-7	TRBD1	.	CASSPSPGQGRTEQYF	TGCGCCAGCAGCCCCTCCCCGGGACAGGGGCGAACCGAGCAGTACTTC
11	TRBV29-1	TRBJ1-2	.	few	CSVALNYGYTF	TGCAGCGTTGCCCTCAACTATGGCTACACCTTC
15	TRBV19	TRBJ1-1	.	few	CASSILSGRHTEAFF	TGTGCCAGTAGTATATTATCGGGGAGACACACTGAAGCTTTCTTT
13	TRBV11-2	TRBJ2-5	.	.	CASSLGGYETQYF	TGTGCCAGCAGCTTAGGAGGGTACGAGACCCAGTACTTC
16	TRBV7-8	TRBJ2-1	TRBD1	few	CASSSQNRGWFNEQFF	TGTGCCAGCAGCTCTCAAAACAGGGGATGGTTCAATGAGCAGTTCTTC
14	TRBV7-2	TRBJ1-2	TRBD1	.	CASRTTGGAYGYTF	TGTGCCAGCAGAACTACAGGGGGCGCCTATGGCTACACCTTC
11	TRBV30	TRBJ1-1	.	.	CAWSGQPEAFF	TGTGCCTGGAGCGGACAACCTGAAGCTTTCTTT
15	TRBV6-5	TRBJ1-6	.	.	CASSGQPVWESPLHF	TGTGCCAGCAGTGGACAGCCAGTCTGGGAATCACCCCTCCACTTT
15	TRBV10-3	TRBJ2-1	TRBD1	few	CAIRRTGRPFDEQFF	TGTGCCATCAGACGGACAGGGCGACCGTTCGATGAGCAGTTCTTC
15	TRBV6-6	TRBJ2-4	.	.	CASSYLGGAKNIQYF	TGTGCCAGCAGTTACCTTGGCGGAGCCAAAAACATTCAGTACTTC
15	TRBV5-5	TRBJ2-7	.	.	CASSLAPHISYEQYF	TGTGCCAGCAGCTTGGCCCCACATATCTCCTACGAGCAGTACTTC
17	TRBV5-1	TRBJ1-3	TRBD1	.	CASSLGQGPSSGNTIYF	TGCGCCAGCAGCTTGGGACAGGGGCCTTCGTCTGGAAACACCATATATTTT
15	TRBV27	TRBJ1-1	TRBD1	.	CASSVNRGVGTEAFF	TGTGCCAGCAGTGTGAACAGGGGGGTTGGCACTGAAGCTTTCTTT
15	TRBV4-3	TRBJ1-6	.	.	CASSQDVAVNSPLHF	TGCGCCAGCAGCCAAGATGTAGCGGTGAATTCACCCCTCCACTTT